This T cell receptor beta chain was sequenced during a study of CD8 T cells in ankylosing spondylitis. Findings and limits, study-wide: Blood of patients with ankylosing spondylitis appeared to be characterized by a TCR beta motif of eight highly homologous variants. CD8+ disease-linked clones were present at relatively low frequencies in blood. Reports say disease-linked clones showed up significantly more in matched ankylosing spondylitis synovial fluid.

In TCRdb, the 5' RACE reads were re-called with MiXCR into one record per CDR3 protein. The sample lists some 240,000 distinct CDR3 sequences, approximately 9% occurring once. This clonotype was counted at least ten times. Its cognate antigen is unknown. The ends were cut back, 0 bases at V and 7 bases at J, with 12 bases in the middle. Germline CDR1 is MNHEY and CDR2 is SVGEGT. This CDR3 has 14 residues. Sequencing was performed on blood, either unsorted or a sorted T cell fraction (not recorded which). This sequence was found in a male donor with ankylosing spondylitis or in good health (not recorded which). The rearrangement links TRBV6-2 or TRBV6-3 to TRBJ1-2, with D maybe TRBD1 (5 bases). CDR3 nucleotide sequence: TGTGCCAGCAGTTACTCCGGGGCTACGCGTGGCTACACCTTC. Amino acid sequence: CASSYSGATRGYTF.